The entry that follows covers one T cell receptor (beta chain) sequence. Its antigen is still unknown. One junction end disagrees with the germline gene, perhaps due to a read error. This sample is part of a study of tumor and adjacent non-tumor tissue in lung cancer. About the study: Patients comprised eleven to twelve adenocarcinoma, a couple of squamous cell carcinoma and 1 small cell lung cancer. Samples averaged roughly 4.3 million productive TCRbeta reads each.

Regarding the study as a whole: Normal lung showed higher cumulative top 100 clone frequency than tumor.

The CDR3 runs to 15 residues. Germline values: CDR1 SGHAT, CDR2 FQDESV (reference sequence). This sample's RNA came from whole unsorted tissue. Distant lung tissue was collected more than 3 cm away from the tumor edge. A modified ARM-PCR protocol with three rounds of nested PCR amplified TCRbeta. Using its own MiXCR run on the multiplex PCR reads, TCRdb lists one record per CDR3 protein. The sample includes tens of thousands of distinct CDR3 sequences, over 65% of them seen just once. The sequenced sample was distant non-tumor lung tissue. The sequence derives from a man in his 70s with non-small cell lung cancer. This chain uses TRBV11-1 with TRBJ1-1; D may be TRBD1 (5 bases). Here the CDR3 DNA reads TGTGCCAGCAGCTTAGAGAATCGAGCGGGGACTGAAGCTATCTTT. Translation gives CASSLENRAGTEAIF.